The 25 T cell receptor beta chains below come from one sample, sequenced in a study of molecular identifiers for immune sequencing clone quantification. TCRdb re-derived calls from the PCR reads in MiXCR, one entry per CDR3 protein. The sample consists of about 510,000 distinct CDR3 sequences, around 21% of them appearing once. Sequencing input: naive CD8+ T cells from blood, with Jurkat cell RNA spiked in. The subset: FACS-sorted CD8+CD4-CCR7+CD45RA+ naive T cells. These TCRs come from a human donor in good health. Some libraries in this study had Jurkat cell RNA spiked in.

Many counts were recorded for this clonotype. The J gene is TRBJ2-5, the V gene TRBV7-6; maybe TRBD2 (6 bases). This CDR3 spans 13 amino acids. V was cut by 8 bases and J by 0 bases, with 10 bases left in between. Germline V gene data show CDR1 as SGHVS and CDR2 as FNYEAQ. CDR3: CASGGVYQETQYF. For the CDR3, the DNA is TGTGCCAGCGGCGGGGTTTACCAAGAGACCCAGTACTTC.

This clonotype was observed a handful of times. The chain joins TRBV12-3 or TRBV12-4 to TRBJ2-2, with D maybe TRBD2 (5 bases). CDR3 length: 16 residues. The ends were cut back, 10 bases at V and 0 bases at J, with 18 bases in the middle. This CDR3 is CAIARSSDANTGELFF. Here the CDR3 DNA reads TGTGCCATAGCGCGGTCGAGTGACGCGAACACCGGGGAGCTGTTTTTT.

This sequence joins TRBV3-1 and TRBJ2-5, with a weak D call TRBD2 (6 bases). Trimming pared 6 bases from V and 0 bases from J, leaving 17 bases between. Germline V lookup: CDR1 LGHDT, CDR2 YNNKEL (reference sequence). CDR3 length: 16 residues. The CDR3 here is CASSSDGGSDQETQYF. The CDR3 DNA reads as TGTGCCAGCAGTTCCGATGGGGGGAGCGACCAAGAGACCCAGTACTTC.

Concerning this clonotype: One base away lies a much larger clone, so this may be a sequencing read error. The CDR3 here is CASSLEGLRQYF. The CDR3 DNA reads TGTGCCAGCAGCTTAGAAGGGCTTCGCCAGTATTTT. The genes are TRBV7-8 and TRBJ2-3; no reliable D call. The CDR3 sequence is 12 residues long. V lost 1 base and J lost 12, with 11 bases in between. The germline V gene has CDR1 SGHVS and CDR2 FQNEAQ.

This clonotype was observed a handful of times. This sequence joins TRBV7-6 and TRBJ2-2, with 8 bases lining up with TRBD2. The CDR3 extends over 16 amino acids. CDR1 SGHVS and CDR2 FNYEAQ come from the germline V gene. Losses at the gene ends were 5 bases for V and 6 bases for J; bases not matched to a gene: 11. The CDR3 protein is CASSLNVAGGSGELFF. The CDR3 bases are TGTGCCAGCAGCCTAAACGTCGCGGGGGGCTCCGGGGAGCTGTTTTTT.

Ten or more counts support this clonotype. In nucleotides, the CDR3 is TGCGCCAGCAGCTCCTTAGGACTAGCGGGGCCGAAAGAGACCCAGTACTTC. Amino acid sequence: CASSSLGLAGPKETQYF. The chain is built from TRBV5-1 and TRBJ2-5, with 12 bases matching TRBD2. Looked up from germline, CDR1 is SGHRS and CDR2 is YFSETQ. The CDR3 has 17 residues. The trim removed 3 bases at V and 3 bases at J, leaving 9 bases unmatched.

Remarks on this clonotype: A read error is possible here, since a much larger clone lies one base away. V gene TRBV7-9 combines with J gene TRBJ2-7, with D maybe TRBD1 (5 bases). The CDR3 extends over 12 amino acids. CDR1 SEHNR and CDR2 FQNEAQ come from the germline V gene (reference sequence). The CDR3 DNA follows: TGTGCCAGCAGCACACAGGATTACGAGCAGCACTTC. It is translated as CASSTQDYEQHF.

There are many counts of this clonotype. The chain combines TRBV12-3 or TRBV12-4 with TRBJ2-3; 14 nucleotides align to TRBD2. This CDR3 comprises 20 residues. Germline trimming cut 5 bases from V and 2 bases from J; bases unmatched to any gene: 15. Here the CDR3 reads CASSPPPVGLAGGYTDTQYF. The CDR3 nucleotides are TGTGCCAGCAGTCCACCTCCTGTAGGACTAGCGGGGGGATACACAGATACGCAGTATTTT.

The sample holds a few counts of this clonotype. In nucleotides, the CDR3 is TGTGCCAGCAGCGAGGGGACTAGACCTTACAATGAGCAGTTCTTC. Protein: CASSEGTRPYNEQFF. This chain connects TRBV9 to TRBJ2-1; 8 nucleotides line up with TRBD2. From germline, CDR1 is SGDLS and CDR2 YYNGEE. The J segment lost 4 bases and the V segment lost 3 bases, leaving 6 bases of the junction unmatched. The CDR3 runs to 15 residues.

The chain uses TRBV7-8 and TRBJ2-1, with D hard to call. Germline values: CDR1 SGHVS, CDR2 FQNEAQ. The CDR3 consists of 15 residues. The ends were cut back, 2 bases at V and 4 bases at J, with 12 bases in the middle. The CDR3 region has the DNA TGTGCCAGCAGCTTACATAGTATGGCATACAATGAGCAGTTCTTC. Protein product: CASSLHSMAYNEQFF.

This clonotype was counted only a few times. The CDR3 region is CASSQGGRGGQKTQYF. DNA of the CDR3: TGTGCCAGCAGCCAAGGGGGGCGGGGGGGCCAGAAGACCCAGTACTTC. The V and J genes are TRBV3-1 and TRBJ2-5, with TRBD2 matching over 9 bases. The V gene end was trimmed by 1 base and the J gene end by 6 bases; junction bases not matched to a gene: 9. This CDR3 has 16 amino acids. CDR1 and CDR2 (germline): LGHDT, YNNKEL (reference sequence).

A few counts support this clonotype. V gene TRBV2 combines with J gene TRBJ2-2, with 9 bases aligning to TRBD2. Germline V gene lookup returns CDR1 SNHLY and CDR2 FYNNEI. The CDR3 has 15 amino acids. With V trimmed by 4 bases and J by 2 bases, 2 bases remained unmatched. Written as DNA, the CDR3 is TGTGCCAGCAGTGGACTAGCGGCAAACACCGGGGAGCTGTTTTTT. Translation: CASSGLAANTGELFF.

This clonotype was picked up many times. The V and J genes are TRBV15 and TRBJ2-3; TRBD2 aligns across 8 bases. CDR3 length equals 15 residues. Germline loops: CDR1 LNHNV, CDR2 YYDKDF (reference sequence). V gave up 3 bases and J gave up 4 bases; unmatched junction bases: 6. CDR3 sequence reads: CATSSEREWSDTQYF. DNA of the CDR3: TGTGCCACCAGCAGCGAGCGGGAGTGGTCAGATACGCAGTATTTT. The full variable domain, in which reference TRBV15 and TRBJ2-3 provide the parts outside the CDR3, is DAMVIQNPRYQVTQFGKPVTLSCSQTLNHNVMYWYQQKSSQAPKLLFHYYDKDFNNEADTPDNFQSRRPNTSFCFLDIRSPGLGDTAMYLCATSSEREWSDTQYFGPGTRLTVL.

V and J are TRBV11-3 and TRBJ2-2, with 9 bases matching TRBD2. The CDR3 loop spans 16 amino acids. CDR1 and CDR2 (germline): SGHNT, YENEEA. V shed 5 bases and J 3 bases; nucleotides not matched to a gene: 7. The CDR3 region is CASSGPVAGDTGELFF. The CDR3, as DNA: TGTGCCAGCAGCGGCCCTGTAGCGGGGGACACCGGGGAGCTGTTTTTT.

This rearrangement joins TRBV7-9 to TRBJ2-2; 10 bases align to TRBD2. This CDR3 is 17 amino acids long. The germline CDR1 and CDR2 sequences are SEHNR and FQNEAQ (reference sequence). The ends lost 5 bases at V and 2 bases at J; junction bases unmatched: 8. The CDR3 loop is CASSNLLAGRNTGELFF. The CDR3 DNA reads as TGTGCCAGCAGCAACTTACTAGCGGGGCGTAACACCGGGGAGCTGTTTTTT.

This chain joins TRBV2 and TRBJ2-7; TRBD1 matches at 8 bases. This CDR3 is built from 14 residues. Per the germline V gene, CDR1 is SNHLY and CDR2 is FYNNEI. The V gene end was trimmed by 3 bases and the J gene end by 0 bases; junction bases not matched to a gene: 1. The CDR3 loop reads CASSEGQASYEQYF. The CDR3 DNA reads as TGTGCCAGCAGTGAGGGACAGGCCTCCTACGAGCAGTACTTC.

The chain carries TRBV4-1 and TRBJ2-5; 12 positions agree with TRBD2. V was clipped by 3 bases and J by 5 bases; unmatched bases: 4. The CDR3 has 15 amino acids. From germline, CDR1 is MGHRA and CDR2 YSYEKL. The CDR3 here is CASSQSSGGGETQYF. The CDR3 nucleotides read TGCGCCAGCAGCCAGTCTAGCGGGGGGGGTGAGACCCAGTACTTC.

In its sample, this clonotype was seen a few times. The chain recombines TRBV19 with TRBJ1-5; D is undetermined. The CDR3 contains 15 residues. Per germline, CDR1 LNHDA and CDR2 SQIVND (reference sequence). The germline V and J ends were trimmed by 2 bases and 0 bases, with 8 bases remaining between them. CDR3 protein: CASSIFHYSNQPQHF. The CDR3 DNA follows: TGTGCCAGTAGTATATTCCATTATAGCAATCAGCCCCAGCATTTT.

For this clonotype: Possible read error: a much larger clone is one base away. The chain uses TRBV5-6 and TRBJ2-3; 13 bases agree with TRBD2. Germline CDR1 and CDR2: SGHDT and YYEEEE. This CDR3 has 19 residues. In DNA, the CDR3 is TGTGCCAGCAACTTGGAGTGGACTAGCGGGAGAGTTTTGAGAGATACGCAGTATTTT. Its translation: CASNLEWTSGRVLRDTQYF.

This rearrangement joins TRBV27 to TRBJ2-5; D gene uncertain. The ends were cut back, 5 bases at V and 1 base at J, with 23 bases in the middle. Germline assignment: CDR1 MNHEY and CDR2 SMNVEV (reference sequence). There are 18 residues in the CDR3. The CDR3 coding sequence is TGTGCCAGCAGTCGCAACAGTGTTTCCTGGGGATCCCAAGAGACCCAGTACTTC. Its protein product is CASSRNSVSWGSQETQYF.

About this clonotype: A read error may explain this, as a much larger clone is one base away. The rearrangement joins TRBV20-1 to TRBJ2-5; TRBD2 aligns across 7 bases. The germline CDR1 and CDR2 sequences are DFQATT and SNEGSKA (reference sequence). There are 16 residues in the CDR3. The CDR3 DNA follows: TGCAGTGCTAGAGATAAGAGGGACTATCTACAAGGGACCCAGTACTTC. Encoded protein: CSARDKRDYLQGTQYF.

The chain joins TRBV6-2 or TRBV6-3 to TRBJ2-7, with D uncertain. V lost 8 bases and J 7 bases, leaving 12 bases between the germline ends. Germline-derived CDR1 and CDR2 are MNHEY and SVGEGT. The CDR3 contains 11 residues. CDR3 sequence reads: CASGRSVEQYF. As DNA, the CDR3 is TGTGCCAGCGGTCGGAGCGTTGAGCAGTACTTC.

Many counts were recorded for this clonotype. The gene calls are TRBV12-3 or TRBV12-4 and TRBJ2-1; D may be TRBD2 (5 bases). Trimming pared 4 bases from V and 3 bases from J, leaving 13 bases between. This CDR3 spans 15 amino acids. In DNA form, the CDR3 reads TGTGCCAGCAGTTCTCGGGAAGGGATCTACAATGAGCAGTTCTTC. Translation: CASSSREGIYNEQFF.

The CDR3 loop reads CASKFSGNYGYTF. CDR3 DNA: TGTGCCAGCAAATTCTCAGGGAACTATGGCTACACCTTC. The rearrangement links TRBV12-3 or TRBV12-4 to TRBJ1-2, with D tentatively TRBD1 (5 bases). The CDR3 is made up of 13 amino acids. Trimming cost V 7 bases and J 2 bases, with 11 bases left between them.

This clonotype was counted many times. This rearrangement joins TRBV5-6 to TRBJ2-7, with D unclear. The length of the CDR3 is 14 residues. Per germline, CDR1 SGHDT and CDR2 YYEEEE. V was cut by 4 bases and J by 4 bases, with 15 bases left in between. Here the CDR3 reads CASSQRPSGYEQYF. The CDR3 nucleotides are TGTGCCAGCAGCCAACGACCCAGTGGGTACGAGCAGTACTTC.